Below are 28 T cell receptor beta chains sequenced from a single sample in a study of blood T cell repertoires in COVID-19. Data came from immunoSEQ multiplex PCR; TCRdb stores just in-frame clones and leaves some out. In the table there are 250,000 to 300,000 clones, about 89% of which are singletons. Sequenced input: PBMCs or T cells enriched from blood (not recorded which). All receptors come from a human donor in a cohort exposed to, infected with or recovered from COVID-19 (not recorded which). The donor label of this sample is uncertain.

J is TRBJ2-3 and V is TRBV27; tentatively, D is TRBD2 (6 bases). The ends were cut back, 8 bases at V and 3 bases at J, with 6 bases in the middle. The CDR3 is 11 residues long. CDR1 and CDR2 from the germline V gene are MNHEY and SMNVEV (reference sequence). CDR3 region: CASRGTDTQYF. The CDR3 DNA is TGTGCCAGCCGGGGGACAGATACGCAGTATTTT.

The chain joins TRBV19 to TRBJ1-2; 7 bases are a match to TRBD1. The CDR3 is 15 residues long. Germline CDR1 and CDR2: LNHDA and SQIVND (reference sequence). Unmatched junction bases numbered 9, after V lost 6 bases and J lost 2 bases. The CDR3 region has the DNA TGTGCCAGTAGCCGCCAGGGACAGAGAAACTATGGCTACACCTTC. Protein product: CASSRQGQRNYGYTF. Combining the CDR3 with reference TRBV19 and TRBJ1-2 gives the whole variable domain DGGITQSPKYLFRKEGQNVTLSCEQNLNHDAMYWYRQDPGQGLRLIYYSQIVNDFQKGDIAEGYSVSREKKESFPLTVTSAQKNPTAFYLCASSRQGQRNYGYTFGSGTRLTVV.

This clone was observed once. The V gene is TRBV29-1, the J gene TRBJ1-1; the D gene is possibly TRBD1 (5 bases). Germline CDR1 SQVTM, CDR2 ANQGSEA. The CDR3 covers 12 residues. Trimming took off 3 bases at V and 7 bases at J, with 12 bases between the two ends. The CDR3 DNA is TGCAGCGTTGACGTAACAGGCCTTGAAGCTTTCTTT. Encoded protein: CSVDVTGLEAFF.

The chain recombines TRBV4-1 with TRBJ2-5, with 8 positions matching TRBD2. The CDR3 has 16 amino acids. Germline V lookup: CDR1 MGHRA, CDR2 YSYEKL. V dropped 3 bases and J dropped 3; count of bases not matched to a gene: 9. For the CDR3, the DNA is TGCGCCAGCAGCCACCTTTACAGCGGGAGCAAAGAGACCCAGTACTTC. Protein: CASSHLYSGSKETQYF.

A single count supports this clone. The chain combines TRBV29-1 with TRBJ2-1; D is perhaps TRBD1 (6 bases). From germline, CDR1 is SQVTM and CDR2 ANQGSEA. The V and J ends lost 1 base and 1 base respectively, with 8 bases between them. There are 14 residues in the CDR3. In nucleotides, the CDR3 is TGCAGCGTTGAAGGGGGGCCGTCCTACAATGAGCAGTTCTTC. Protein product: CSVEGGPSYNEQFF.

The CDR3 protein is CASTPGRLAETQYF. The CDR3 bases are TGTGCCAGCACCCCGGGAAGGCTAGCCGAGACCCAGTACTTC. V and J are TRBV9 and TRBJ2-5, with a tentative D call TRBD2 (5 bases). The CDR3 extends over 14 amino acids. V was shortened by 6 bases and J by 5 bases, with 17 bases between the two germline ends. Germline CDR1 and CDR2: SGDLS and YYNGEE.

Only a few counts were recorded for this clone. The CDR3 region is CASSFLVALGTGTGELFF. CDR3 nucleotide sequence: TGCGCCAGCAGCTTTCTCGTCGCGCTGGGTACGGGCACCGGGGAGCTGTTTTTT. The chain combines TRBV5-1 with TRBJ2-2; D unclear. The V and J ends lost 2 bases and 4 bases respectively, with 21 bases between them. Looked up from germline, CDR1 is SGHRS and CDR2 is YFSETQ. The CDR3 covers 18 residues.

J is TRBJ1-1 and V is TRBV10-3; 7 bases are a match to TRBD1. Losses at the gene ends were 0 bases for V and 0 bases for J; bases not matched to a gene: 4. This CDR3 comprises 16 residues. Germline CDR1 and CDR2: ENHRY and SYGVKD. In nucleotides, the CDR3 is TGTGCCATCAGTGAGTCGACAGGGTACATGAACACTGAAGCTTTCTTT. Protein sequence: CAISESTGYMNTEAFF.

The chain employs TRBV6-1 and TRBJ2-1, with TRBD2 as a possible D gene (6 bases). Germline V gene lookup returns CDR1 MNHNS and CDR2 SASEGT. There are 15 residues in the CDR3. V was shortened by 1 base and J by 5 bases, with 12 bases between the two germline ends. CDR3 residues: CASSEGSGYNNEQFF. The CDR3 DNA is TGTGCCAGCAGTGAAGGTAGCGGCTATAACAATGAGCAGTTCTTC.

J is TRBJ2-1 and V is TRBV19, with D unclear. The germline V and J ends were trimmed by 1 base and 7 bases, with 5 bases remaining between them. The germline gives CDR1 LNHDA, CDR2 SQIVND (reference sequence). The length of the CDR3 is 12 residues. The CDR3 reads CASSIGRNEQFF. CDR3 nucleotide sequence: TGTGCCAGTAGTATAGGTCGGAATGAGCAGTTCTTC.

This clone was observed a handful of times. This chain connects TRBV7-3 to TRBJ1-5; D unresolved. V was shortened by 6 bases and J by 7 bases, with 13 bases between the two germline ends. The CDR3 has 13 amino acids. Germline CDR1 is SGHTA and CDR2 is FQGTGA. The DNA of the CDR3 is TGTGCCAGCAGTTTAGACTTGAACCAGCCCCAGCATTTT. This translates into CASSLDLNQPQHF.

V is TRBV4-2 and J is TRBJ1-1; 9 bases are a match to TRBD1. CDR1 is LGHNA and CDR2 is YNFKEQ in the germline V gene. CDR3 length: 16 amino acids. Trimming at V came to 0 bases and at J to 5 bases, leaving 7 bases not matched to a gene. CDR3 DNA: TGTGCCAGCAGCCAAGATCCCGGGACAGGGTTAACTGAAGCTTTCTTT. Translation gives CASSQDPGTGLTEAFF.

The sample holds one count of this clone. The CDR3 region has the DNA TGTGCCAGCAGGTACACAGATACGCAGTATTTT. It specifies CASRYTDTQYF. J is TRBJ2-3 and V is TRBV27; D ambiguous. This CDR3 has 11 residues. V gave up 6 bases and J gave up 2 bases, with 3 bases separating them. In germline, CDR1 is MNHEY, CDR2 SMNVEV (reference sequence).

The V call is TRBV7-9, the J call TRBJ1-2; the match to TRBD1 covers 9 bases. The CDR3 sequence is 15 residues long. Germline loops: CDR1 SEHNR, CDR2 FQNEAQ (reference sequence). Losses at the gene ends were 5 bases for V and 4 bases for J; bases not matched to a gene: 8. The CDR3 reads CASSARQGGSYGYTF. Written as DNA, the CDR3 is TGTGCCAGCAGCGCCCGACAGGGGGGTTCCTATGGCTACACCTTC.

The chain carries TRBV14 and TRBJ2-5; no clear D. This CDR3 has 16 amino acids. V was pared by 3 bases and J by 4 bases, with 18 bases between. Germline-derived CDR1 and CDR2 are SGHDN and FVKESK. This chain's CDR3 is CASSQLVNSQVETQYF. CDR3 coding DNA: TGTGCCAGCAGCCAGCTGGTAAACTCCCAGGTAGAGACCCAGTACTTC.

This chain connects TRBV4-1 to TRBJ1-4, with TRBD1 matching 10 bases. The CDR3 runs to 15 residues. V was pared by 3 bases and J by 7 bases, with 5 bases of the junction left unmatched. Germline V gives CDR1 MGHRA, CDR2 YSYEKL. The CDR3 here is CASSQAGTGVEKLFF. For the CDR3, the DNA is TGCGCCAGCAGCCAGGCCGGGACAGGGGTTGAAAAACTGTTTTTT.

The gene calls are TRBV19 and TRBJ1-6; 8 bases agree with TRBD1. The trim removed 3 bases at V and 9 bases at J, leaving 7 bases unmatched. CDR1 is LNHDA and CDR2 is SQIVND in the germline V gene (reference sequence). The CDR3 length is 15 residues. CDR3 in DNA: TGTGCCAGTAGTATCACCGACAGGGGTGGTTCACCCCTCCACTTT. This encodes CASSITDRGGSPLHF.

The rearrangement joins TRBV3-1 (or the pseudogene TRBV3-2) to TRBJ2-2; 7 nucleotides align to TRBD1. V shed 4 bases and J 5 bases; nucleotides not matched to a gene: 13. This CDR3 region has 17 residues. Germline V CDR1 and CDR2: LGHDT, YNNKEL (reference sequence). CDR3 amino acids: CASSPIRQGTKTGELFF. CDR3 in DNA: TGTGCCAGCAGCCCCATCCGACAGGGAACAAAGACCGGGGAGCTGTTTTTT.

J is TRBJ2-1 and V is TRBV7-3; a possible D gene is TRBD1 (6 bases). The CDR3 spans 14 residues. Germline CDR1 and CDR2: SGHTA and FQGTGA. V lost 3 bases to trimming and J lost 7 bases, with 13 bases between them. CDR3 nucleotides: TGTGCCAGCAGCTTCACAGGGTTATCTAATGAGCAGTTCTTC. Translation: CASSFTGLSNEQFF.

The genes are TRBV5-6 and TRBJ1-5, with D tentatively TRBD1 (5 bases). The CDR3 consists of 16 residues. The germline V gene encodes CDR1 SGHDT and CDR2 YYEEEE. V lost 4 bases and J 0 bases, leaving 14 bases between the germline ends. CDR3 nucleotide sequence: TGTGCCAGCAGCGCATATCTGACAGTTAGCAATCAGCCCCAGCATTTT. It codes for CASSAYLTVSNQPQHF. Filled out from reference TRBV5-6 and TRBJ1-5, the complete variable domain reads DAGVTQSPTHLIKTRGQQVTLRCSPKSGHDTVSWYQQALGQGPQFIFQYYEEEERQRGNFPDRFSGHQFPNYSSELNVNALLLGDSALYLCASSAYLTVSNQPQHFGDGTRLSIL.

The chain is built from TRBV2 and TRBJ1-4; 9 bases match TRBD1. Germline V gene lookup returns CDR1 SNHLY and CDR2 FYNNEI. This CDR3 is 15 amino acids long. Losses at the gene ends were 7 bases for V and 3 bases for J; bases not matched to a gene: 6. CDR3: CASNKQGAPNEKLFF. The CDR3 DNA sequence: TGTGCCAGCAATAAACAGGGGGCTCCTAATGAAAAACTGTTTTTT.

V and J are TRBV27 and TRBJ2-2, with 14 bases fitting TRBD2. Germline CDR1 and CDR2: MNHEY and SMNVEV (reference sequence). CDR3 length equals 15 residues. The trim removed 8 bases at V and 5 bases at J, leaving 4 bases unmatched. The CDR3 sequence: CASRLAGGRTGELFF. CDR3 DNA: TGTGCCAGCCGACTAGCGGGGGGGCGGACCGGGGAGCTGTTTTTT.

The chain carries TRBV3-1 (or the pseudogene TRBV3-2) and TRBJ2-2, with no clear D. Trimming stripped 4 bases from V and 4 bases from J, with 4 bases between. The CDR3 is 12 amino acids. Germline CDR1 and CDR2: LGHDT and YNNKEL (reference sequence). This chain's CDR3 is CASSPLTGELFF. For the CDR3, the DNA is TGTGCCAGCAGCCCCCTCACCGGGGAGCTGTTTTTT.

V usage is TRBV11-3 and J usage is TRBJ1-2, with D maybe TRBD1 (6 bases). This CDR3 spans 20 amino acids. Between the trimmed V and J ends, which lost 2 bases and 6 bases, there was a span of 31 bases. Germline V gives CDR1 SGHNT, CDR2 YENEEA. The CDR3 loop reads CASSLYSWQGRGQPPDGYTF. The CDR3 DNA reads TGTGCCAGCAGCTTATACAGTTGGCAGGGGAGGGGACAACCACCCGATGGCTACACCTTC.

The chain couples TRBV30 to TRBJ1-2; possibly TRBD1 for D (6 bases). CDR3 length equals 16 residues. Per germline, CDR1 GTSNPN and CDR2 SVGIG (reference sequence). V was cut by 3 bases and J by 4 bases, with 21 bases left in between. The CDR3 DNA reads TGTGCCTGGAGCCTCGGAGGGGGGGTGGGTAGCTATGGCTACACCTTC. Amino acids: CAWSLGGGVGSYGYTF.

This clone was observed a single time. The chain has TRBV2 and TRBJ1-5, with D uncertain. Between the trimmed V and J ends, which lost 1 base and 6 bases, there was a span of 16 bases. The CDR3 has 16 residues. Germline-derived CDR1 and CDR2 are SNHLY and FYNNEI. The CDR3 nucleotides read TGTGCCAGCAGTGAAGGTTTCGGGATTCGGCGTCAGCCCCAGCATTTT. Translated: CASSEGFGIRRQPQHF.

The chain carries TRBV30 and TRBJ2-3; D uncertain. CDR1 is GTSNPN, CDR2 SVGIG, per germline (reference sequence). This CDR3 is built from 13 residues. V dropped 0 bases and J dropped 6 bases, with 10 bases sitting between them. CDR3 DNA sequence: TGTGCCTGGAGTGTACTGGCGGCCGATACGCAGTATTTT. As protein: CAWSVLAADTQYF.

The chain has TRBV24-1 and TRBJ2-3; 8 nucleotides line up with TRBD1. Trimming at V came to 7 bases and at J to 1 base, leaving 12 bases not matched to a gene. The CDR3 is made up of 17 amino acids. The germline V gene encodes CDR1 KGHDR and CDR2 SFDVKD. Here the CDR3 reads CATSATGTGIRTDTQYF. The CDR3, as DNA: TGTGCCACCAGCGCAACCGGGACAGGCATCCGCACAGATACGCAGTATTTT.